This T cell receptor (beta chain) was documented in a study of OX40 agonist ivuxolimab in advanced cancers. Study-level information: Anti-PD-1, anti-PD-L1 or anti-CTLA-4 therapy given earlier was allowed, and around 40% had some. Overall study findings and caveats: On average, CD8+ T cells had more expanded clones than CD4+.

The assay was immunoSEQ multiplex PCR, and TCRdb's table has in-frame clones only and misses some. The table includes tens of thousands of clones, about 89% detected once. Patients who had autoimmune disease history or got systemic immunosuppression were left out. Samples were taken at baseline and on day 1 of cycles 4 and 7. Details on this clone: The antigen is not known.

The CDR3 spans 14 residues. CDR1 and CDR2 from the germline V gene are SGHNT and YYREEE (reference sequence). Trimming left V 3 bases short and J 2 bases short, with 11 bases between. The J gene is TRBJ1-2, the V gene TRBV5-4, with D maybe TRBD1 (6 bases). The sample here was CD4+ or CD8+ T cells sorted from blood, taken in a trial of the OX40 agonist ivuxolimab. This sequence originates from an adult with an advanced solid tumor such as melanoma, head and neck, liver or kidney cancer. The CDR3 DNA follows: TGTGCCAGCAGCTCTTTTAGGGGGAACTATGGCTACACCTTC. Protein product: CASSSFRGNYGYTF. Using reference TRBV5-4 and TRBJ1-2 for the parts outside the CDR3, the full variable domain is ETGVTQSPTHLIKTRGQQVTLRCSSQSGHNTVSWYQQALGQGPQFIFQYYREEENGRGNFPPRFSGLQFPNYSSELNVNALELDDSALYLCASSSFRGNYGYTFGSGTRLTVV.